Below, 21 T cell receptor beta chains from the same sample are listed, as sequenced in a study of response to subunit inactivated influenza vaccine. Each CDR3 protein is one row after TCRdb ran MiXCR on the RT-PCR reads. Here the sample spans more than 450,000 distinct CDR3 sequences, around 11% being singletons. The same sample was also studied in work on T cells expressing NK-cell markers. Per that paper: Beta-chain TCR cDNA was generated via 5'RACE template switching with UMIs.

The source was PBMCs from blood, collected on the day of vaccination. Receptors were obtained from a man aged 50 to 60 who received an inactivated influenza vaccine.

This chain uses TRBV7-2 with TRBJ2-6, with D hard to call. Trimming took 3 bases from V and 0 from J, leaving 15 bases between them. Germline CDR1 SGHTA, CDR2 FQGNSA. The CDR3 is 18 residues long. The CDR3 reads CASSLRGRPDSGANVLTF. The CDR3 bases are TGTGCCAGCAGCTTGCGAGGCAGGCCCGACTCTGGGGCCAACGTCCTGACTTTC.

V gene TRBV28 combines with J gene TRBJ2-2, with 12 bases identical to TRBD2. Germline CDR1 reads MDHEN; CDR2 reads SYDVKM. The CDR3 is 15 residues long. After removal of 5 bases from V and 6 bases from J, the junction contained 4 bases not matched to a gene. The CDR3 spells CASSASGGASGELFF. Here the CDR3 DNA reads TGTGCCAGCAGTGCTAGCGGGGGGGCCTCCGGGGAGCTGTTTTTT. Based on the CDR3 plus reference TRBV28 and TRBJ2-2, the full variable domain is DVKVTQSSRYLVKRTGEKVFLECVQDMDHENMFWYRQDPGLGLRLIYFSYDVKMKEKGDIPEGYSVSREKKERFSLILESASTNQTSMYLCASSASGGASGELFFGEGSRLTVL.

A few counts support this clonotype. The V and J genes are TRBV6-1 and TRBJ2-7; possibly TRBD2 for D (5 bases). Germline CDR1 reads MNHNS; CDR2 reads SASEGT. The CDR3 has 14 amino acids. V was cut by 6 bases and J by 0 bases, with 12 bases left in between. In nucleotides, the CDR3 is TGTGCCAGCAGCCCCGACTACAGCTCCTACGAGCAGTACTTC. Translating it yields CASSPDYSSYEQYF.

This clonotype occurred many times. CDR3 DNA: TGTGCCATCAGTGGGCAGGAGGACACTGAAGCTTTCTTT. It translates to CAISGQEDTEAFF. The rearrangement links TRBV10-3 to TRBJ1-1; D uncertain. Per germline, CDR1 ENHRY and CDR2 SYGVKD. This CDR3 spans 13 amino acids. Trimming removed 4 bases from V and 3 bases from J, with 9 bases in between.

In its sample, this clonotype was seen many times. J is TRBJ1-1 and V is TRBV28, with D uncertain. The V gene lost 1 base and the J gene lost 0 bases, with 9 bases spanning the gap. The germline V gene has CDR1 MDHEN and CDR2 SYDVKM. This CDR3 comprises 15 residues. This chain's CDR3 is CASSLSANMNTEAFF. In DNA form, the CDR3 reads TGTGCCAGCAGTTTATCGGCGAACATGAACACTGAAGCTTTCTTT.

This clonotype was counted only a few times. The V gene is TRBV6-1, the J gene TRBJ1-2; tentatively, D is TRBD1 (5 bases). V was trimmed by 4 bases and J by 7 bases, leaving 13 bases between them. The CDR3 spans 13 residues. Germline CDR1 reads MNHNS; CDR2 reads SASEGT. In DNA form, the CDR3 reads TGTGCCAGCAGTGCGGCAGGGTCCGCTGGCTACACCTTC. It codes for CASSAAGSAGYTF.

This chain connects TRBV6-1 to TRBJ1-5; D ambiguous. V lost 1 base and J lost 7, with 8 bases in between. CDR1 and CDR2 (germline): MNHNS, SASEGT. This CDR3 has 13 amino acids. The CDR3 region is CASSEGPWQPQHF. Written as DNA, the CDR3 is TGTGCCAGCAGTGAAGGCCCATGGCAGCCCCAGCATTTT.

The CDR3 bases are TGCAGTGCTACACAGGGGAACACTGAAGCTTTCTTT. Its translation is CSATQGNTEAFF. The V call is TRBV20-1, the J call TRBJ1-1; the D gene is possibly TRBD1 (6 bases). Deletions cut 4 bases from V and 1 base from J, with 7 bases between. Germline V lookup: CDR1 DFQATT, CDR2 SNEGSKA (reference sequence). This CDR3 comprises 12 residues.

This clonotype was seen only a few times. The chain couples TRBV12-3 or TRBV12-4 to TRBJ1-1, with D possibly matching TRBD1 (6 bases). The CDR3 is 15 amino acids. V was pared by 6 bases and J by 5 bases, with 19 bases between. CDR3 nucleotide sequence: TGTGCCAGCAGCCCAACAGGGCCCTTTTTGACTGAAGCTTTCTTT. Its protein product is CASSPTGPFLTEAFF.

The J gene is TRBJ2-1, the V gene TRBV18, with D hard to call. V gave up 2 bases and J gave up 2 bases, with 19 bases separating them. The CDR3 contains 18 residues. Germline values: CDR1 KGHSH, CDR2 LQKENI. The CDR3: CASSPSLTPQLTYNEQFF. The CDR3 DNA reads TGTGCCAGCTCACCATCCCTGACTCCGCAGTTAACCTACAATGAGCAGTTCTTC.

The V and J genes are TRBV12-3 or TRBV12-4 and TRBJ1-1, with 9 bases matching TRBD1. CDR3 length: 15 amino acids. The V gene end was trimmed by 5 bases and the J gene end by 3 bases; junction bases not matched to a gene: 7. CDR3 in DNA: TGTGCCAGCAGTGCTACGGGACAGGGTCACACTGAAGCTTTCTTT. Translating it yields CASSATGQGHTEAFF.

This clonotype was picked up a small number of times. CDR3 coding DNA: TGTGCCAGCAGCCGACGGACTAGCGGGGTCCACAATGAGCAGTTCTTC. As protein: CASSRRTSGVHNEQFF. The chain uses TRBV7-8 and TRBJ2-1, with TRBD2 matching 12 bases. Looked up from germline, CDR1 is SGHVS and CDR2 is FQNEAQ. The CDR3 sequence is 16 residues long. J lost 5 bases, V lost 5 bases, and 7 bases had no gene match.

The genes are TRBV4-2 and TRBJ2-5; D ambiguous. The CDR3 is 14 residues long. CDR1 and CDR2 (germline): LGHNA, YNFKEQ. Trimming shortened V by 1 base and J by 3 bases, and 9 bases separated the two germline ends. DNA of the CDR3: TGTGCCAGCAGCCAAGGAGGTAGCAAAGAGACCCAGTACTTC. The encoded protein is CASSQGGSKETQYF.

In its sample, this clonotype was seen a few times. The J gene is TRBJ1-4, the V gene TRBV12-3 or TRBV12-4; D call uncertain. V was shortened by 4 bases and J by 12 bases, with 12 bases between the two germline ends. The CDR3 covers 12 residues. The CDR3 nucleotides are TGTGCCAGCAGTTATTTGATAAGGGAACTGTTTTTT. It yields the protein CASSYLIRELFF.

This clonotype has a handful of counts. The chain is built from TRBV6-2 or TRBV6-3 and TRBJ1-5; no clear D gene. CDR1 MNHEY and CDR2 SVGEGT come from the germline V gene. With 0 bases removed from V and 3 bases from J, the gap between germline ends came to 9 bases. The CDR3 has 15 residues. CDR3 region: CASSYSRPVNQPQHF. The CDR3 DNA sequence: TGTGCCAGCAGTTACTCGAGGCCAGTCAATCAGCCCCAGCATTTT.

This clonotype was observed many times. The genes are TRBV29-1 and TRBJ2-1; weak D call: TRBD2 (6 bases). V lost 7 bases to trimming and J lost 10 bases, with 11 bases between them. Germline V lookup: CDR1 SQVTM, CDR2 ANQGSEA. The CDR3 has 10 residues. The CDR3 loop is CSGGLTEQFF. CDR3 nucleotide sequence: TGCAGCGGGGGACTTACAGAGCAGTTCTTC.

The chain has TRBV20-1 and TRBJ2-5; 7 bases map to TRBD1. Unmatched junction bases numbered 5, after V lost 6 bases and J lost 1 base. This CDR3 comprises 13 residues. Germline loops: CDR1 DFQATT, CDR2 SNEGSKA (reference sequence). Here the CDR3 reads CSAQGQPQETQYF. CDR3 DNA sequence: TGCAGTGCCCAGGGACAGCCCCAAGAGACCCAGTACTTC.

The chain combines TRBV20-1 with TRBJ1-4; the match to TRBD1 covers 7 bases. Germline V lookup: CDR1 DFQATT, CDR2 SNEGSKA (reference sequence). J lost 0 bases, V lost 4 bases, and 2 bases had no gene match. CDR3 size: 14 residues. This CDR3 is CSAIDRATNEKLFF. CDR3 DNA: TGCAGTGCTATCGACAGGGCAACTAATGAAAAACTGTTTTTT.

This clonotype has just a few counts. CDR3 sequence reads: CASSLDKTENTEAFF. The CDR3 DNA reads as TGCGCCAGCAGCTTGGATAAGACAGAGAACACTGAAGCTTTCTTT. This rearrangement joins TRBV5-1 to TRBJ1-1, with D possibly matching TRBD1 (5 bases). The CDR3 has 15 amino acids. V was trimmed by 0 bases and J by 1 base, leaving 10 bases between them. Germline V gene sequence: CDR1 SGHRS, CDR2 YFSETQ.

J is TRBJ2-2 and V is TRBV12-3 or TRBV12-4; D not resolved. With 11 bases removed from V and 6 bases from J, the gap between germline ends came to 10 bases. The CDR3 is 11 amino acids. The CDR3 region has the DNA TGTGCCGCTAGGTACGCCGGGGAGCTGTTTTTT. Protein: CAARYAGELFF.

This clonotype was seen repeatedly, ten times or more. V and J are TRBV4-1 and TRBJ1-6, with 9 positions matching TRBD1. The CDR3 runs 15 residues. The ends lost 3 bases at V and 7 bases at J; junction bases unmatched: 4. Germline V gives CDR1 MGHRA, CDR2 YSYEKL. The CDR3: CASSHRDRENSPLHF. CDR3 DNA: TGCGCCAGCAGCCACCGGGACAGGGAGAATTCACCCCTCCACTTT.